Following are 26 T cell receptor beta chains from one sample sequenced in a study of CD8+ T cells in alopecia areata. The authors extracted RNA and reverse transcribed it into cDNA as the sequencing template. Profiling relied on immunoSEQ multiplex PCR, and the TCRdb table lists in-frame clones only, not all of them. The table lists approximately 58,000 clones, 44% of them singletons. Material: NKG2D-low CD8+ T cells sorted from blood. The receptors were gathered from a human donor with alopecia areata.

The chain has TRBV19 and TRBJ1-1; D not certain. This CDR3 spans 12 amino acids. Germline V lookup: CDR1 LNHDA, CDR2 SQIVND (reference sequence). The V and J ends lost 0 bases and 8 bases respectively, with 7 bases between them. CDR3 loop: CASSIELREAFF. The CDR3 bases are TGTGCCAGTAGTATAGAACTGAGAGAAGCTTTCTTT.

This clone was counted at least ten times. The chain carries TRBV7-9 and TRBJ2-5; 7 positions match TRBD2. V shed 1 base and J 5 bases; nucleotides not matched to a gene: 4. Germline V lookup: CDR1 SEHNR, CDR2 FQNEAQ (reference sequence). CDR3 length: 14 amino acids. The CDR3 loop is CASSLVVSGETQYF. As DNA, the CDR3 is TGTGCCAGCAGCTTAGTTGTTAGCGGGGAGACCCAGTACTTC. Full variable domain (outside the CDR3, taken from reference TRBV7-9 and TRBJ2-5): DTGVSQNPRHKITKRGQNVTFRCDPISEHNRLYWYRQTLGQGPEFLTYFQNEAQLEKSRLLSDRFSAERPKGSFSTLEIQRTEQGDSAMYLCASSLVVSGETQYFGPGTRLLVL.

The table lists this clone with a few counts. This rearrangement joins TRBV28 to TRBJ2-7, with a possible D match to TRBD2 (6 bases). V was clipped by 0 bases and J by 5 bases, with 14 bases between them. There are 15 residues in the CDR3. CDR1 is MDHEN, CDR2 SYDVKM, per germline. The CDR3 bases are TGTGCCAGCAGTTTATGGGGGCTAGCGTACGACGAGCAGTACTTC. Translated, it gives CASSLWGLAYDEQYF.

V usage is TRBV25-1 and J usage is TRBJ2-7, with D unclear. This CDR3 has 13 amino acids. Trimming removed 3 bases at V and 2 bases at J, with 8 bases between. The germline gives CDR1 MGHDK, CDR2 SYGVNS. The CDR3 spells CASSEGRAYEQYF. Here the CDR3 DNA reads TGTGCCAGCAGTGAGGGCAGAGCCTACGAGCAGTACTTC.

The rearrangement joins TRBV27 to TRBJ2-1, with 12 nucleotides matching TRBD2. The CDR3 runs to 12 residues. V dropped 5 bases and J dropped 11; count of bases not matched to a gene: 1. CDR1 and CDR2 (germline): MNHEY, SMNVEV (reference sequence). The CDR3 DNA sequence: TGTGCCAGCAGTGGACTAGCGGGACAGCAGTTCTTC. Protein sequence: CASSGLAGQQFF.

Comments on this clone: In the same sample, other DNA sequences code for this CDR3. The V gene is TRBV19, the J gene TRBJ2-1; tentatively, D is TRBD2 (5 bases). The CDR3 spans 13 residues. Germline V gene data show CDR1 as LNHDA and CDR2 as SQIVND (reference sequence). V lost 4 bases and J lost 6, with 10 bases in between. The CDR3, as DNA: TGTGCCAGTAGTAGCGGGCCCGGCAATGAGCAGTTCTTC. Amino acids: CASSSGPGNEQFF.

Only a few counts were recorded for this clone. The rearrangement joins TRBV7-8 to TRBJ1-6; 7 nucleotides agree with TRBD1. Germline V gene data show CDR1 as SGHVS and CDR2 as FQNEAQ. Germline trimming cut 3 bases from V and 6 bases from J; bases unmatched to any gene: 5. The CDR3 contains 15 residues. CDR3 residues: CASSFPGTVNSPLHF. The CDR3 DNA reads TGTGCCAGCAGCTTCCCCGGGACAGTTAATTCACCCCTCCACTTT.

The rearrangement uses TRBV30 and TRBJ1-5; tentative D call: TRBD1 (6 bases). CDR1 is GTSNPN and CDR2 is SVGIG in the germline V gene (reference sequence). The CDR3 consists of 13 residues. V was pared by 0 bases and J by 7 bases, with 10 bases between. The CDR3 coding sequence is TGTGCCTGGAGTGTACAGGGAGGACAGCCCCAGCATTTT. Amino acid sequence: CAWSVQGGQPQHF.

A few counts support this clone. The chain is built from TRBV27 and TRBJ2-7, with D perhaps given as TRBD1 or TRBD2 (6 bases each). CDR1 is MNHEY and CDR2 is SMNVEV in the germline V gene (reference sequence). The ends were cut back, 3 bases at V and 4 bases at J, with 10 bases in the middle. The CDR3 is made up of 13 amino acids. The CDR3 sequence: CASSLGGGYEQYF. The CDR3, as DNA: TGTGCCAGCAGTTTGGGGGGCGGGTACGAGCAGTACTTC.

V and J are TRBV27 and TRBJ2-2; D uncertain. The germline V gene encodes CDR1 MNHEY and CDR2 SMNVEV (reference sequence). The CDR3 is made up of 12 amino acids. The ends were cut back, 5 bases at V and 6 bases at J, with 7 bases in the middle. The CDR3 spells CASSLTSGELFF. The DNA of the CDR3 is TGTGCCAGCAGTCTCACCTCCGGGGAGCTGTTTTTT.

This clone was recorded a few times. The CDR3 bases are TGTGCCAGCAGCCCAAGTGTGAACTCAGGTGAGCAGTTCTTC. Amino acids: CASSPSVNSGEQFF. The chain recombines TRBV7-8 with TRBJ2-1; D gene ambiguous. Trimming left V 5 bases short and J 9 bases short, with 17 bases between. Germline V gene sequence: CDR1 SGHVS, CDR2 FQNEAQ. The length of the CDR3 is 14 residues.

The V gene is TRBV19, the J gene TRBJ2-1; D is unclear. Germline values: CDR1 LNHDA, CDR2 SQIVND (reference sequence). The CDR3 spans 14 residues. Deletions cut 5 bases from V and 3 bases from J, with 11 bases between. The CDR3 sequence: CASSLMGNYNEQFF. The CDR3 DNA sequence: TGTGCCAGTAGTTTAATGGGAAACTACAATGAGCAGTTCTTC.

V gene TRBV27 combines with J gene TRBJ1-1; the D gene is possibly TRBD1 (5 bases). This CDR3 is built from 15 residues. The ends were cut back, 6 bases at V and 3 bases at J, with 17 bases in the middle. Per germline, CDR1 MNHEY and CDR2 SMNVEV (reference sequence). The CDR3 region is CASSRGTPVYTEAFF. In nucleotides, the CDR3 is TGTGCCAGCAGCCGAGGGACCCCTGTATACACTGAAGCTTTCTTT.

The V call is TRBV29-1, the J call TRBJ1-2, with 11 positions matching TRBD1. The CDR3 contains 15 residues. The germline V gene has CDR1 SQVTM and CDR2 ANQGSEA. Losses at the gene ends were 2 bases for V and 2 bases for J; bases not matched to a gene: 4. For the CDR3, the DNA is TGCAGCGTTGAACAATGGACAGGGGGCAACTATGGCTACACCTTC. Protein product: CSVEQWTGGNYGYTF.

The chain combines TRBV7-2 with TRBJ2-7; D possibly corresponds to TRBD1 (7 bases). Trimming pared 10 bases from V and 0 bases from J, leaving 10 bases between. The germline V gene has CDR1 SGHTA and CDR2 FQGNSA. The CDR3 runs 12 residues. CDR3 sequence: CATRGDSYEQYF. The CDR3 nucleotides read TGTGCCACCAGGGGGGACTCCTACGAGCAGTACTTC.

The V and J genes are TRBV30 and TRBJ2-1; 7 positions agree with TRBD1. The CDR3 extends over 15 amino acids. Germline V lookup: CDR1 GTSNPN, CDR2 SVGIG (reference sequence). V lost 5 bases to trimming and J lost 0 bases; unmatched junction nucleotides: 7. The CDR3 protein is CAWGEGASSYNEQFF. DNA of the CDR3: TGTGCCTGGGGCGAGGGGGCAAGCTCCTACAATGAGCAGTTCTTC. Using reference TRBV30 and TRBJ2-1 for the parts outside the CDR3, the full variable domain is SQTIHQWPATLVQPVGSPLSLECTVEGTSNPNLYWYRQAAGRGLQLLFYSVGIGQISSEVPQNLSASRPQDRQFILSSKKLLLSDSGFYLCAWGEGASSYNEQFFGPGTRLTVL.

This sequence joins TRBV27 and TRBJ2-7; D perhaps matches TRBD2 (6 bases). The CDR3 spans 12 residues. Germline assignment: CDR1 MNHEY and CDR2 SMNVEV (reference sequence). The V end was cut by 4 bases, the J end by 7 bases, with 11 bases between. The CDR3 nucleotides are TGTGCCAGCAGTTGGCCCCGGGGGGAGCAGTACTTC. Protein: CASSWPRGEQYF.

This clone was found many times. The rearrangement links TRBV13 to TRBJ2-1; D might be TRBD1 (5 bases). With 5 bases removed from V and 4 bases from J, the gap between germline ends came to 15 bases. The CDR3 has 15 residues. Germline CDR1 is PRHDT and CDR2 is FYEKMQ (reference sequence). The CDR3 protein is CASSADSFRYNEQFF. In nucleotides, the CDR3 is TGTGCCAGCAGCGCAGACAGTTTCCGATACAATGAGCAGTTCTTC.

This clone occurred a few times. The V gene is TRBV6-5, the J gene TRBJ2-5; D might be TRBD1 (7 bases). The CDR3 covers 16 residues. Germline CDR1 MNHEY, CDR2 SVGAGI. Deletions cut 0 bases from V and 6 bases from J, with 17 bases between. The CDR3 sequence: CASSYSRDRAGKTQYF. In DNA form, the CDR3 reads TGTGCCAGCAGTTACTCGAGAGACAGGGCGGGAAAGACCCAGTACTTC.

The chain recombines TRBV23-1 with TRBJ2-7, with TRBD1 matching over 11 bases. TRBV23-1 is an ORF, with its function uncertain. V was clipped by 6 bases and J by 3 bases; unmatched bases: 4. The CDR3 contains 14 residues. The CDR3 nucleotides are TGCGCCAGCAGCCGGACAGGGGGCCACTACGAGCAGTACTTC. The encoded protein is CASSRTGGHYEQYF.

The chain joins TRBV7-9 to TRBJ2-5, with D perhaps TRBD1 (6 bases). V shed 11 bases and J shed 5 bases, with 18 bases lying between them. The length of the CDR3 is 13 residues. Germline-derived CDR1 and CDR2 are SEHNR and FQNEAQ (reference sequence). Written as DNA, the CDR3 is TGTGCCGGCGCCCTGGACAGTTGGGAGACCCAGTACTTC. As protein: CAGALDSWETQYF.

This clone was recorded a few times. The chain couples TRBV29-1 to TRBJ2-7, with D uncertain. The V and J ends lost 7 bases and 0 bases respectively, with 7 bases between them. Germline values: CDR1 SQVTM, CDR2 ANQGSEA. The CDR3 has 11 residues. CDR3 DNA sequence: TGCAGCGGACGGATCTCCTACGAGCAGTACTTC. This translates into CSGRISYEQYF.

This clone was recorded once. The J gene is TRBJ2-1, the V gene TRBV29-1, with 7 bases that match TRBD1. CDR3 size: 11 residues. Germline values: CDR1 SQVTM, CDR2 ANQGSEA. CDR3 protein: CSVLEQGNQFF. For the CDR3, the DNA is TGCAGTGTTCTGGAACAGGGGAATCAGTTCTTC.

This chain connects TRBV27 to TRBJ2-7, with no clear D. This CDR3 is 14 amino acids long. Trimming took off 0 bases at V and 3 bases at J, with 9 bases between the two ends. Germline lookup yields CDR1 MNHEY and CDR2 SMNVEV (reference sequence). The CDR3: CASSLSSVGYEQYF. The CDR3 DNA sequence: TGTGCCAGCAGTTTATCTTCGGTTGGCTACGAGCAGTACTTC.

The chain joins TRBV11-2 to TRBJ1-1; no reliable D call. The V and J ends lost 5 bases and 5 bases respectively, with 15 bases between them. CDR3 length: 14 amino acids. Germline assignment: CDR1 SGHAT and CDR2 FQNNGV. CDR3 in DNA: TGTGCCAGCAGCCTACGGACCGGGCGGACTGAAGCTTTCTTT. Translating it yields CASSLRTGRTEAFF.

The chain is built from TRBV28 and TRBJ1-1; TRBD1 agrees at 10 bases. Germline CDR1 MDHEN, CDR2 SYDVKM. The CDR3 loop spans 16 amino acids. The ends lost 5 bases at V and 4 bases at J; junction bases unmatched: 10. The CDR3 DNA follows: TGTGCCAGCAGTACCCGGGACAGGGGTTCATCCACTGAAGCTTTCTTT. Its translation: CASSTRDRGSSTEAFF.